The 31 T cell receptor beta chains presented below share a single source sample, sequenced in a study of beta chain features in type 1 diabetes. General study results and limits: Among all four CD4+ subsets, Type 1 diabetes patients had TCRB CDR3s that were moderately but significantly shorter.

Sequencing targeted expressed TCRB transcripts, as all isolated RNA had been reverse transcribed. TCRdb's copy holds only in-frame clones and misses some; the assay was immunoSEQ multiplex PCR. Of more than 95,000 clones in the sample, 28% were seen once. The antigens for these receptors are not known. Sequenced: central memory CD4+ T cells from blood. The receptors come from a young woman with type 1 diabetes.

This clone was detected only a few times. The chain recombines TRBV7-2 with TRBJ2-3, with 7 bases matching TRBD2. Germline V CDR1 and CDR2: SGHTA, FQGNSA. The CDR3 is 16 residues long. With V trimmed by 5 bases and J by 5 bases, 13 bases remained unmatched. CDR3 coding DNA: TGTGCCAGCAGCCCAAGCGGGATGGGTGTGGGAGATACGCAGTATTTT. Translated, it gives CASSPSGMGVGDTQYF.

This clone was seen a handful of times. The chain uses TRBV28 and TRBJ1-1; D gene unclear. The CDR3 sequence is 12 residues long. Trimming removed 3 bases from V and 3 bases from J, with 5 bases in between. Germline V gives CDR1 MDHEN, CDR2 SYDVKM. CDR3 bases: TGTGCCAGCAGTTTGAGGCACACTGAAGCTTTCTTT. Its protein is CASSLRHTEAFF.

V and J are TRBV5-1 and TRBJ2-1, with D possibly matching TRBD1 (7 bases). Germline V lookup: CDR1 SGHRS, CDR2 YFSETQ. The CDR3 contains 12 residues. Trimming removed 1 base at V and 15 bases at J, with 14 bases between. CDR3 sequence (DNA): TGCGCCAGCAGCTTGCCGAACAGGGGAGGGTTCTTC. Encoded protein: CASSLPNRGGFF.

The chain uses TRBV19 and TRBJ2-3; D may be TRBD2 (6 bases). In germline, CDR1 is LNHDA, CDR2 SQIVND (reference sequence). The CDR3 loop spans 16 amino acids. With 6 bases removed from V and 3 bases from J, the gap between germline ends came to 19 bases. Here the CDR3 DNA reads TGTGCCAGTAGGATTGGGTCGGGAGTCAAGACAGATACGCAGTATTTT. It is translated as CASRIGSGVKTDTQYF. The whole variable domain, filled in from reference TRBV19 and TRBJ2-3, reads DGGITQSPKYLFRKEGQNVTLSCEQNLNHDAMYWYRQDPGQGLRLIYYSQIVNDFQKGDIAEGYSVSREKKESFPLTVTSAQKNPTAFYLCASRIGSGVKTDTQYFGPGTRLTVL.

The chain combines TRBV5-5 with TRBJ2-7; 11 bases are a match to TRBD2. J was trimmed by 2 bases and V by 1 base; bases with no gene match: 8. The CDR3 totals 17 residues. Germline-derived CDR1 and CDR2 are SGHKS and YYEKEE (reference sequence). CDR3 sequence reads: CASSLLTSGIETYEQYF. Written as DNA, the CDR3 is TGTGCCAGCAGCTTGCTGACTAGCGGGATCGAGACCTACGAGCAGTACTTC.

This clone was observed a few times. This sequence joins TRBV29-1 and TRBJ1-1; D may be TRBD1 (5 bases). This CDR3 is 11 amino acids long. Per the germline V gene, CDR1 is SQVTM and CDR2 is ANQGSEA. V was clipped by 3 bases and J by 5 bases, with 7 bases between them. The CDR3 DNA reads TGCAGCGTTGACGGGGGGACTGAAGCTTTCTTT. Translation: CSVDGGTEAFF.

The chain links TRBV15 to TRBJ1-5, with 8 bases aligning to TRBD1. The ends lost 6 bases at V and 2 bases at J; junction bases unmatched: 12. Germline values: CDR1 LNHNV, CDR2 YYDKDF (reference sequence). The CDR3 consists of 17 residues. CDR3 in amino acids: CATSRGQGSEGNQPQHF. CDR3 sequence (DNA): TGTGCCACCAGTCGCGGACAGGGAAGTGAAGGCAATCAGCCCCAGCATTTT.

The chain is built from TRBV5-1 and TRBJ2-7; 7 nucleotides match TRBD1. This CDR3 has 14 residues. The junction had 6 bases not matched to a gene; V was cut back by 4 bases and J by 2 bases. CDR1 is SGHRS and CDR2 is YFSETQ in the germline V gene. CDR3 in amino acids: CASSPTGFAYEQYV. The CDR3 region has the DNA TGCGCCAGCAGCCCGACAGGGTTCGCCTACGAGCAGTACGTC.

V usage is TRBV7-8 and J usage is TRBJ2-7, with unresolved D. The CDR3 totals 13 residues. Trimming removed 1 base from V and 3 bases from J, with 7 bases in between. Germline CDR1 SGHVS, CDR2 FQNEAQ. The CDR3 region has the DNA TGTGCCAGCAGCTTAGGCAGGAACTACGAGCAGTACTTC. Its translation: CASSLGRNYEQYF.

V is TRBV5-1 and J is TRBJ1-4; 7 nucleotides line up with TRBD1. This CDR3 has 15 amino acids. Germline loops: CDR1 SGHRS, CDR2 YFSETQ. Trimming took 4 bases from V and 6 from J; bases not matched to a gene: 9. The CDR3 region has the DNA TGCGCCAGCAGCCTGGCCGGGACAGTACATGAAAAACTGTTTTTT. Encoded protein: CASSLAGTVHEKLFF.

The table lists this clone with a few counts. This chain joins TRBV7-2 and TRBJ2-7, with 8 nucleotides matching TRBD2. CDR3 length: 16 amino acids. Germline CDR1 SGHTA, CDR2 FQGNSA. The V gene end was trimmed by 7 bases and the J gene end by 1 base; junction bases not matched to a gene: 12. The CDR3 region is CASNPGGGGVSYEQYF. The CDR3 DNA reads TGTGCCAGCAACCCCGGGGGGGGAGGCGTTTCCTACGAGCAGTACTTC. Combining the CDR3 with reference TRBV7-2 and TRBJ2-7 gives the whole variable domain GAGVSQSPSNKVTEKGKDVELRCDPISGHTALYWYRQSLGQGLEFLIYFQGNSAPDKSGLPSDRFSAERTGGSVSTLTIQRTQQEDSAVYLCASNPGGGGVSYEQYFGPGTRLTVT.

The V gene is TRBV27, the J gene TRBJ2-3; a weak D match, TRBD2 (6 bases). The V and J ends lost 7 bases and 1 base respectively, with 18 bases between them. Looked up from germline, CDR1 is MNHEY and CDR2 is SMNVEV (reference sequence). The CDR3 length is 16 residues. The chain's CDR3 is CASTRSGTPRTDTQYF. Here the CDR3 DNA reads TGTGCCAGCACCCGTAGCGGTACCCCACGCACAGATACGCAGTATTTT.

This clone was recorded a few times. CDR3: CAWSLSYEQYF. CDR3 DNA: TGTGCCTGGAGTCTTAGCTACGAGCAGTACTTC. The chain joins TRBV30 to TRBJ2-7; no clear D. The CDR3 length is 11 residues. Germline CDR1 reads GTSNPN; CDR2 reads SVGIG (reference sequence). The V end was cut by 2 bases, the J end by 3 bases, with 5 bases between.

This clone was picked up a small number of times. DNA of the CDR3: TGTGCCAGCAGTGCACTAGCGGGAGTTGTCCGGGAGCTGTTTTTT. Translation gives CASSALAGVVRELFF. The rearrangement uses TRBV2 and TRBJ2-2; TRBD2 agrees at 11 bases. Per the germline V gene, CDR1 is SNHLY and CDR2 is FYNNEI. V dropped 4 bases and J dropped 9; count of bases not matched to a gene: 7. The CDR3 contains 15 residues.

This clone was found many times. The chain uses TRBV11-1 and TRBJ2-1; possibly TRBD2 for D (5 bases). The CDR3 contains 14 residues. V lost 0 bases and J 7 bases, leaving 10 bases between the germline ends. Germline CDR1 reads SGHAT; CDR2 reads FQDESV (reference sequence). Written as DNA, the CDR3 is TGTGCCAGCAGCTTAGCGGGAGCAGCAAATGAGCAGTTCTTC. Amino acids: CASSLAGAANEQFF.

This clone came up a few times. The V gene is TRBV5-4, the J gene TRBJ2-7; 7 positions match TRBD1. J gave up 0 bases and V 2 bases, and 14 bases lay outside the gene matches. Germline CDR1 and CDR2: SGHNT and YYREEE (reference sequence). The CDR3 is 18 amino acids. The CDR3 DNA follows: TGTGCCAGCAGCTTTGGGGGAGCAGGGGGTCCCTTCTCCTACGAGCAGTACTTC. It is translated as CASSFGGAGGPFSYEQYF.

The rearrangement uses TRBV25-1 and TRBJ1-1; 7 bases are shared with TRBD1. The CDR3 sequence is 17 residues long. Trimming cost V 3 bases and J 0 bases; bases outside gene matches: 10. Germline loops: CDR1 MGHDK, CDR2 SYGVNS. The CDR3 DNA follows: TGTGCCAGCAGTGATTCATGGACAGGACCGGTGAACACTGAAGCTTTCTTT. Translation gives CASSDSWTGPVNTEAFF.

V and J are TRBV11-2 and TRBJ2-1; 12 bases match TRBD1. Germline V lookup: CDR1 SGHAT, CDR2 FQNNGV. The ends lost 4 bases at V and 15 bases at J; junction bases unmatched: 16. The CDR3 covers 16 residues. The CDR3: CASSYGWRDRGPPGFF. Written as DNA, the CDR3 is TGTGCCAGCAGCTACGGGTGGCGGGACAGGGGGCCCCCGGGGTTCTTC.

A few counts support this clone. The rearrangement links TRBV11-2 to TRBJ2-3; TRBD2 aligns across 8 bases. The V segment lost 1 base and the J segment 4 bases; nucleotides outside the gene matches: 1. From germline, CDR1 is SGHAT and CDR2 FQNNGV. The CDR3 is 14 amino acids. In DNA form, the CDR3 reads TGTGCCAGCAGCTTAGGCGGGAGGCCAGATACGCAGTATTTT. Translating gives CASSLGGRPDTQYF.

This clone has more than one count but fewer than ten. CDR3 DNA sequence: TGTGCCAGTAGTATTGGGACAGGGGTGGAGACCCAGTACTTC. Amino acids: CASSIGTGVETQYF. This chain joins TRBV19 and TRBJ2-5, with 10 bases fitting TRBD1. Trimming took 3 bases from V and 5 from J; bases not matched to a gene: 3. This CDR3 has 14 residues. Germline lookup yields CDR1 LNHDA and CDR2 SQIVND (reference sequence).

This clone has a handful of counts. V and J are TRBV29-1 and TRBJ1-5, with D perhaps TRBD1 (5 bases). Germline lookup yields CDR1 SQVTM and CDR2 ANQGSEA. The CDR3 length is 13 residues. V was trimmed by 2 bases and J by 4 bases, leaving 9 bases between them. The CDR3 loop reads CSVESGHNQPQHF. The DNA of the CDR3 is TGCAGCGTTGAATCAGGACATAATCAGCCCCAGCATTTT.

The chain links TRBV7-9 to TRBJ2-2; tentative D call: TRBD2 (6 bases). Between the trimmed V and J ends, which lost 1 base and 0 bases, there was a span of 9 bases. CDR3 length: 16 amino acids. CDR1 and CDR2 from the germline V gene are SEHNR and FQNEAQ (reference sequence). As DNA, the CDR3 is TGTGCCAGCAGCTTAGGTGCGGGGCCGAACACCGGGGAGCTGTTTTTT. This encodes CASSLGAGPNTGELFF.

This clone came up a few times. This chain's CDR3 is CSVSQSYDRGAFF. The CDR3 coding sequence is TGCAGCGTTTCCCAATCTTACGACAGGGGAGCTTTCTTT. The chain employs TRBV29-1 and TRBJ1-1, with 8 bases matching TRBD1. Germline V CDR1 and CDR2: SQVTM, ANQGSEA. V lost 5 bases and J lost 10; bases outside the gene matches: 12. The CDR3 has 13 amino acids.

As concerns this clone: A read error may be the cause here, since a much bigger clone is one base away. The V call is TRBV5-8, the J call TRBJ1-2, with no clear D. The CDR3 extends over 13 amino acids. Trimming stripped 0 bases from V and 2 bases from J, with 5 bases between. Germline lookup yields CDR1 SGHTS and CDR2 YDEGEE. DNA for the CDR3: TGTGCCAGCAGCTTGGGCCGGAACTATGGCTACACCTTC. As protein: CASSLGRNYGYTF.

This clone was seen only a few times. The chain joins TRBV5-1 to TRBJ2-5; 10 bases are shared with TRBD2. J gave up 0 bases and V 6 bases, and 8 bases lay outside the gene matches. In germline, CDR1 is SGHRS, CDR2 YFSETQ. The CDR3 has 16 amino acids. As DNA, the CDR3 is TGCGCCAGCACGCCTAGCGGGAGATGGGACCAAGAGACCCAGTACTTC. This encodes CASTPSGRWDQETQYF.

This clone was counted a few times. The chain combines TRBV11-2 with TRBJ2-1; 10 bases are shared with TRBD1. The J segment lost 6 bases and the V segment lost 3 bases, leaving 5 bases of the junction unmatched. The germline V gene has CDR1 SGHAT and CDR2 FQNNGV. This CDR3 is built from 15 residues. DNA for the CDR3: TGTGCCAGCAGCTTCAGACAGGGGGCGCGCAATGAGCAGTTCTTC. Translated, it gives CASSFRQGARNEQFF.

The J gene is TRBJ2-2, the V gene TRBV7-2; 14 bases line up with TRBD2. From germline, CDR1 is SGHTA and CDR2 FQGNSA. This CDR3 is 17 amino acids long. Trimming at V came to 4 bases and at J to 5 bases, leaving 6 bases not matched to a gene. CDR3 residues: CASSSRLAGGPTGELFF. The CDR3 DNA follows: TGTGCCAGCAGCTCTCGACTAGCGGGAGGGCCAACCGGGGAGCTGTTTTTT.

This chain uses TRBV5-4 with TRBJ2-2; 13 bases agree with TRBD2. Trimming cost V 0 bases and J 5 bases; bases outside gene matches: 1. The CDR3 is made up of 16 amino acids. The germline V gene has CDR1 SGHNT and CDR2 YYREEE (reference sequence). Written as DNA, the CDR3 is TGTGCCAGCAGCTTGGGGACTAGCGGGAGAACCGGGGAGCTGTTTTTT. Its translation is CASSLGTSGRTGELFF.

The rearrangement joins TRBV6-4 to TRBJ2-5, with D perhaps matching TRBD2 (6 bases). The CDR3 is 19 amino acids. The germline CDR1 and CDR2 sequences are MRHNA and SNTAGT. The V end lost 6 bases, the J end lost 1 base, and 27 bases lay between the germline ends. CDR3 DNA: TGTGCCAGCAGGAACATCACGCCCCATGGCGGGATAGCCCAAGAGACCCAGTACTTC. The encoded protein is CASRNITPHGGIAQETQYF.

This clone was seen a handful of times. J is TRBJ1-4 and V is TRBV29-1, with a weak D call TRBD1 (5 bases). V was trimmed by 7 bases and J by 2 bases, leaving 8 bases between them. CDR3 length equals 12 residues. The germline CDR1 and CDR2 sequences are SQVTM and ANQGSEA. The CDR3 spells CSAGGTNEKLFF. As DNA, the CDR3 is TGCAGCGCCGGGGGGACTAATGAAAAACTGTTTTTT. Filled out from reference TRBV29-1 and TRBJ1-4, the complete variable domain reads SAVISQKPSRDICQRGTSLTIQCQVDSQVTMMFWYRQQPGQSLTLIATANQGSEATYESGFVIDKFPISRPNLTFSTLTVSNMSPEDSSIYLCSAGGTNEKLFFGSGTQLSVL.

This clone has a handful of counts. CDR3 nucleotide sequence: TGTGCCAGCAGCCAGACCCGTTATCTCGGACTAGCGGGAAACAATGAGCAGTTCTTC. Its translation is CASSQTRYLGLAGNNEQFF. The chain joins TRBV14 to TRBJ2-1; TRBD2 matches 12 bases. The V gene's germline CDR1 is SGHDN and CDR2 FVKESK. The CDR3 is 19 amino acids. V lost 3 bases, J lost 5 bases, and 14 bases stayed unmatched.